The rows below give T cell receptor beta chains drawn from one sample of a study of resident and recirculating memory T cells in vitiligo. Using immunoSEQ multiplex PCR, the repertoire was profiled, and TCRdb retains in-frame clones only, with some absent. The repertoire holds tens of thousands of clones, with approximately 90% as singletons. Input material: blood. The source of these receptors is a male donor with vitiligo. Each CDR3 is given without its conserved first and last residue. The D gene is left open where the match is weak.

D gene: TRBD1
J gene: TRBJ2-5
V gene: TRBV5-1
CDR3 protein: ASSFGTVQETQY

D gene: .
J gene: TRBJ1-6
V gene: TRBV27
CDR3 protein: ASSLYTNNSPLH

D gene: TRBD2
J gene: TRBJ2-1
V gene: TRBV7-9
CDR3 protein: ASSLRNLAGHYNEQF

D gene: .
J gene: TRBJ2-7
V gene: TRBV2
CDR3 protein: ASSDSNSYEQY

D gene: TRBD1
J gene: TRBJ2-7
V gene: TRBV5-4
CDR3 protein: ASSSTGGPYEQY

D gene: TRBD1
J gene: TRBJ1-1
V gene: TRBV6-5
CDR3 protein: ASAVQGVNTEAF

D gene: .
J gene: TRBJ2-1
V gene: TRBV25-1
CDR3 protein: ASSEFSKGRGGEQF

D gene: TRBD2
J gene: TRBJ2-1
V gene: TRBV4-3
CDR3 protein: ASSQGTSGGFYYNEQF

D gene: .
J gene: TRBJ1-2
V gene: TRBV6-1
CDR3 protein: ASSEAPAGRGYT

D gene: TRBD1
J gene: TRBJ1-2
V gene: TRBV28
CDR3 protein: ASSDGQDYGYT

D gene: TRBD1
J gene: TRBJ1-1
V gene: TRBV6-1
CDR3 protein: ASHRGSGLRTEAF

D gene: TRBD2
J gene: TRBJ2-1
V gene: TRBV5-1
CDR3 protein: ASTLGGARGEQF

D gene: TRBD1
J gene: TRBJ1-1
V gene: TRBV2
CDR3 protein: ASSGTGRNTEAF

D gene: .
J gene: TRBJ1-2
V gene: TRBV5-6
CDR3 protein: ASSFTTQTNTNYGYT

D gene: .
J gene: TRBJ1-4
V gene: TRBV5-1
CDR3 protein: ASSLGPVVPNEKLF

D gene: TRBD1
J gene: TRBJ2-7
V gene: TRBV5-4
CDR3 protein: ASSPGAQGAYEQY

D gene: .
J gene: TRBJ2-7
V gene: TRBV7-2
CDR3 protein: ASSLDSYAYEQY

D gene: TRBD2
J gene: TRBJ2-3
V gene: TRBV7-2
CDR3 protein: ASSHPAARGGPRTDTQY

D gene: .
J gene: TRBJ1-5
V gene: TRBV4-1
CDR3 protein: ASSLAPAGSMFSNQPQH

D gene: TRBD1
J gene: TRBJ2-2
V gene: TRBV11-2
CDR3 protein: ASSLHGPGQPNTGELF

D gene: TRBD1
J gene: TRBJ1-6
V gene: TRBV4-1
CDR3 protein: ASSQVDRGNSPLH

D gene: .
J gene: TRBJ2-3
V gene: TRBV4-3
CDR3 protein: ASSQAWQGSDTQY

D gene: TRBD1
J gene: TRBJ1-3
V gene: TRBV4-3
CDR3 protein: ASSQVRDRVGNTIY

D gene: .
J gene: TRBJ2-1
V gene: TRBV19
CDR3 protein: ASSMFGVGVSSYNEQF

D gene: TRBD1
J gene: TRBJ1-6
V gene: TRBV4-2
CDR3 protein: ASSQDPPGQGGSPLH

D gene: .
J gene: TRBJ1-1
V gene: TRBV6-1
CDR3 protein: ASSEVSGGSTEAF

D gene: .
J gene: TRBJ1-5
V gene: TRBV6-5
CDR3 protein: ASSYSRDNQPQH

D gene: .
J gene: TRBJ2-3
V gene: TRBV11-2
CDR3 protein: ASSLDGGGDTQY

D gene: TRBD1
J gene: TRBJ1-1
V gene: TRBV15
CDR3 protein: ATSRGGQGPNTEAF

D gene: TRBD1
J gene: TRBJ2-2
V gene: TRBV10-3
CDR3 protein: AISGQGDTGELF

D gene: .
J gene: TRBJ1-2
V gene: TRBV29-1
CDR3 protein: SVDGGNVGYT

D gene: .
J gene: TRBJ2-7
V gene: TRBV11-2
CDR3 protein: ASSLAGAYEQY

D gene: .
J gene: TRBJ1-2
V gene: TRBV4-2
CDR3 protein: ASSQDAGAATDGYT

D gene: .
J gene: TRBJ1-3
V gene: TRBV7-2
CDR3 protein: ASSLGVAGNTIY

D gene: .
J gene: TRBJ1-5
V gene: TRBV5-6
CDR3 protein: ASSLWGGDNQPQH

D gene: TRBD1
J gene: TRBJ2-7
V gene: TRBV28
CDR3 protein: ASRPGWDRLDYEQY

D gene: TRBD1
J gene: TRBJ1-2
V gene: TRBV7-2
CDR3 protein: ASSRQGDGGYT

D gene: TRBD1
J gene: TRBJ2-5
V gene: TRBV18
CDR3 protein: ASSPGQGQETQY

D gene: .
J gene: TRBJ1-1
V gene: TRBV19
CDR3 protein: ASTMGGNTEAF

D gene: TRBD2
J gene: TRBJ2-3
V gene: TRBV7-3
CDR3 protein: ASSLLAGAQY

D gene: .
J gene: TRBJ2-2
V gene: TRBV6-5
CDR3 protein: ATQGLYKSGELF

D gene: TRBD1
J gene: TRBJ2-3
V gene: TRBV11-2
CDR3 protein: ASSLGAGGSTDTQY

D gene: .
J gene: TRBJ1-6
V gene: TRBV10-3
CDR3 protein: AISGNNNSPLH

D gene: TRBD2
J gene: TRBJ2-1
V gene: TRBV11-1
CDR3 protein: ASSREMGLAADNEQF

D gene: .
J gene: TRBJ1-4
V gene: TRBV28
CDR3 protein: ASSRPQGIGEKLF

D gene: .
J gene: TRBJ2-3
V gene: TRBV6-1
CDR3 protein: ASSEEISGADTQY

D gene: .
J gene: TRBJ1-1
V gene: TRBV9
CDR3 protein: ASSVARGPNTEAF

D gene: TRBD1
J gene: TRBJ2-1
V gene: TRBV11-2
CDR3 protein: ASSLDRVEQF

D gene: .
J gene: TRBJ2-6
V gene: TRBV6-5
CDR3 protein: ASSPLSGANVLT

D gene: TRBD1
J gene: TRBJ1-3
V gene: TRBV29-1
CDR3 protein: SVGTGISGNTIY

D gene: .
J gene: TRBJ2-6
V gene: TRBV5-4
CDR3 protein: ASSWTPPSAGANVLT

D gene: .
J gene: TRBJ1-6
V gene: TRBV7-2
CDR3 protein: ASSSPTGFRSPLH

D gene: .
J gene: TRBJ1-2
V gene: TRBV7-2
CDR3 protein: ASSLALQGGLYGYT

D gene: .
J gene: TRBJ2-3
V gene: TRBV18
CDR3 protein: ASSPSGDTQY

D gene: .
J gene: TRBJ2-6
V gene: TRBV27
CDR3 protein: ASQNSGANVLT